The present T cell receptor beta chain was sequenced within a study of blood T cell repertoires in COVID-19. The cohort comprised adults aged 18 to 89 years residing in about two dozen US areas. All recovered Cohort 3 donors got two negative PCRs, got clearance, or saw symptom resolution. Study processing details: Amplification of reference gene primers provided the estimated nucleated cell counts. The assay was immunoSEQ multiplex PCR, and TCRdb's table has in-frame clones only and misses some. Clonal size and the V and J genes are those of that table, whereas D and trimming came from the DNA. The sample has over 250,000 clones; approximately 86% are singletons. The sequence was collected from a woman aged 25 to 45 who had recovered from COVID-19. The sample comprised PBMCs or T cells enriched from blood (not recorded which).

The CDR3 DNA reads as TGTGCCAGCAGTTACTCGGGGGGGAGCCTCTACAATGAGCAGTTCTTC. It codes for CASSYSGGSLYNEQFF. This rearrangement joins TRBV6-5 to TRBJ2-1, with 7 bases lining up with TRBD2. This CDR3 has 16 residues. V was clipped by 0 bases and J by 3 bases; unmatched bases: 5. Germline CDR1 and CDR2: MNHEY and SVGAGI.